Each of the 20 T cell receptor beta chains below was sequenced from the same sample in a study of blood T cell repertoires in COVID-19 (dated by TCRdb to 2018 to 2020). The library was built by means of the immunoSEQ multiplex PCR assay. The table was pulled from immuneACCESS by TCRdb, which kept in-frame rearrangements only. Such tables lose some clones; where checked, under half of the loss comes from unresolved V genes, and the rest has no known cause. The sample table records about 190,000 clones; 88% of these occur just once. The ten largest clones add up to 5% to 7.5% of the sample. Material for sequencing was peripheral blood. The receptors were sampled from a woman aged 40 to 50 who had recovered from COVID-19.

The chain couples TRBV9 to TRBJ1-3; 7 bases map to TRBD1. This CDR3 has 15 amino acids. Germline values: CDR1 SGDLS, CDR2 YYNGEE. Trimming removed 3 bases from V and 0 bases from J; junction bases left unmatched: 3. CDR3 sequence: CASSEQGVSGNTIYF. For the CDR3, the DNA is TGTGCCAGCAGCGAGCAGGGGGTCTCTGGAAACACCATATATTTT.

The chain links TRBV19 to TRBJ2-1; 9 positions match TRBD2. Germline V gene lookup returns CDR1 LNHDA and CDR2 SQIVND (reference sequence). The CDR3 runs 19 residues. With V trimmed by 2 bases and J by 3 bases, 14 bases remained unmatched. This CDR3 reads CASSIRNPGASGIYNEQFF. CDR3 in DNA: TGTGCCAGTAGTATACGAAACCCCGGGGCTAGCGGGATCTACAATGAGCAGTTCTTC. The whole variable domain, remainder taken from reference TRBV19 and TRBJ2-1, is DGGITQSPKYLFRKEGQNVTLSCEQNLNHDAMYWYRQDPGQGLRLIYYSQIVNDFQKGDIAEGYSVSREKKESFPLTVTSAQKNPTAFYLCASSIRNPGASGIYNEQFFGPGTRLTVL.

This clone was seen once. The CDR3 is CASSPPGQALIQPQHF. CDR3 nucleotides: TGTGCCAGCAGTCCGCCGGGACAGGCCCTGATCCAGCCCCAGCATTTT. The chain recombines TRBV28 with TRBJ1-5, with 8 bases lining up with TRBD1. V shed 5 bases and J 7 bases; nucleotides not matched to a gene: 13. The CDR3 consists of 16 residues. The germline gives CDR1 MDHEN, CDR2 SYDVKM.

The V call is TRBV2, the J call TRBJ2-2, with 7 bases aligning to TRBD1. Per the germline V gene, CDR1 is SNHLY and CDR2 is FYNNEI. V lost 6 bases and J lost 5; bases outside the gene matches: 9. The CDR3 spans 15 residues. The CDR3 region has the DNA TGTGCCAGCAGGGACCGGACAGGCAATACCGGGGAGCTGTTTTTT. Translating it yields CASRDRTGNTGELFF.

The chain combines TRBV27 with TRBJ1-1, with TRBD1 matching 7 bases. The CDR3 totals 18 residues. Germline CDR1 and CDR2: MNHEY and SMNVEV (reference sequence). V lost 2 bases, J lost 1 base, and 13 bases stayed unmatched. CDR3 sequence reads: CASSLRSGRGNGNTEAFF. The CDR3 nucleotides read TGTGCCAGCAGTTTACGGTCGGGCAGGGGGAACGGGAACACTGAAGCTTTCTTT.

V usage is TRBV3-1 (or the pseudogene TRBV3-2) and J usage is TRBJ2-2, with 10 bases aligning to TRBD2. The CDR3 is 16 amino acids. J lost 3 bases, V lost 2 bases, and 3 bases had no gene match. CDR1 is LGHDT, CDR2 YNNKEL, per germline (reference sequence). This CDR3 is CASSQIAGGDTGELFF. The CDR3 DNA is TGTGCCAGCAGCCAAATAGCGGGAGGTGACACCGGGGAGCTGTTTTTT.

The chain couples TRBV4-3 to TRBJ2-1; 8 bases match TRBD2. The V segment lost 0 bases and the J segment 1 base; nucleotides outside the gene matches: 5. The CDR3 sequence is 17 residues long. CDR1 LGHNA and CDR2 YSLEER come from the germline V gene. The DNA of the CDR3 is TGCGCCAGCAGCCAAGAAGCAACTAGCGGTTCCTACAATGAGCAGTTCTTC. Residues: CASSQEATSGSYNEQFF.

The chain links TRBV14 to TRBJ2-5; no firm D call. This CDR3 region has 12 residues. The V gene lost 4 bases and the J gene lost 4 bases, with 7 bases spanning the gap. The germline V gene has CDR1 SGHDN and CDR2 FVKESK. The chain's CDR3 is CASSPLGETQYF. Here the CDR3 DNA reads TGTGCCAGCAGCCCGCTCGGAGAGACCCAGTACTTC.

The gene calls are TRBV29-1 and TRBJ2-3; 7 bases align to TRBD2. V lost 4 bases, J lost 7 bases, and 8 bases stayed unmatched. The CDR3 loop spans 13 amino acids. Looked up from germline, CDR1 is SQVTM and CDR2 is ANQGSEA. CDR3 residues: CSVVGGRINTQYF. CDR3 in DNA: TGCAGCGTTGTGGGCGGGAGAATAAATACGCAGTATTTT.

The chain has TRBV5-8 and TRBJ2-7, with 13 bases matching TRBD2. From germline, CDR1 is SGHTS and CDR2 YDEGEE. This CDR3 region has 17 residues. Trimming at V came to 3 bases and at J to 0 bases, leaving 6 bases not matched to a gene. The CDR3 protein is CASSWGTSGISSYEQYF. The CDR3 DNA is TGTGCCAGCAGCTGGGGGACTAGCGGGATAAGCTCCTACGAGCAGTACTTC.

This clone was observed a single time. The gene calls are TRBV6-2 or TRBV6-3 and TRBJ1-2; unclear D gene. The CDR3 is 14 amino acids. Germline CDR1 reads MNHEY; CDR2 reads SVGEGT. V lost 2 bases, J lost 1 base, and 8 bases lay in between. The CDR3 coding sequence is TGTGCCAGCAGTTACGGCGGGATTAACTATGGCTACACCTTC. This codes for CASSYGGINYGYTF.

The chain has TRBV27 and TRBJ2-5, with D uncertain. This CDR3 has 14 residues. Germline CDR1 reads MNHEY; CDR2 reads SMNVEV (reference sequence). V was clipped by 5 bases and J by 3 bases, with 13 bases between them. The DNA of the CDR3 is TGTGCCAGCAGTCCTCGGTTTGATAAAGAGACCCAGTACTTC. Amino acids: CASSPRFDKETQYF.

The chain couples TRBV4-1 to TRBJ2-4; D might be TRBD2 (5 bases). V lost 0 bases, J lost 6 bases, and 12 bases lay in between. This CDR3 region has 15 residues. Germline V gene data show CDR1 as MGHRA and CDR2 as YSYEKL. The CDR3 sequence is CASSQEGLAGNIQYF. Written as DNA, the CDR3 is TGCGCCAGCAGCCAAGAGGGCCTAGCAGGAAACATTCAGTACTTC.

The J gene is TRBJ2-7, the V gene TRBV30, with 14 bases aligning to TRBD2. With V trimmed by 2 bases and J by 2 bases, 8 bases remained unmatched. CDR1 is GTSNPN, CDR2 SVGIG, per germline (reference sequence). The CDR3 extends over 17 amino acids. The DNA of the CDR3 is TGTGCCTGGAGTCCTGGGACTAGCGGGAGTACAACCTACGAGCAGTACTTC. It yields the protein CAWSPGTSGSTTYEQYF.

The gene calls are TRBV5-8 and TRBJ1-1, with D maybe TRBD1 (5 bases). V was shortened by 2 bases and J by 1 base, with 24 bases between the two germline ends. The germline V gene has CDR1 SGHTS and CDR2 YDEGEE. The CDR3 is 19 amino acids. The CDR3 region has the DNA TGTGCCAGCAGCTTAAAAAGCCTCCTTGTGGGGCCGGGGAACACTGAAGCTTTCTTT. Protein sequence: CASSLKSLLVGPGNTEAFF.

The genes are TRBV28 and TRBJ1-6, with a weak D call TRBD1 (5 bases). The germline V gene encodes CDR1 MDHEN and CDR2 SYDVKM. The CDR3 has 17 residues. Trimming shortened V by 8 bases and J by 7 bases, and 24 bases separated the two germline ends. The CDR3 loop is CASFSTFPAGSNSPLHF. CDR3 DNA sequence: TGTGCCAGCTTCAGTACGTTTCCAGCAGGGTCCAATTCACCCCTCCACTTT.

The V gene is TRBV18, the J gene TRBJ1-1; 9 bases align to TRBD1. The V gene's germline CDR1 is KGHSH and CDR2 LQKENI. The V segment lost 3 bases and the J segment 3 bases; nucleotides outside the gene matches: 5. This CDR3 comprises 15 residues. CDR3 nucleotides: TGTGCCAGCTCACCGCCTGACAGGGGGTACACTGAAGCTTTCTTT. This sequence encodes CASSPPDRGYTEAFF. The full variable domain, with the rest looked up from reference TRBV18 and TRBJ1-1, is NAGVMQNPRHLVRRRGQEARLRCSPMKGHSHVYWYRQLPEEGLKFMVYLQKENIIDESGMPKERFSAEFPKEGPSILRIQQVVRGDSAAYFCASSPPDRGYTEAFFGQGTRLTVV.

The J gene is TRBJ2-3, the V gene TRBV11-3; 8 bases fit TRBD1. There are 14 residues in the CDR3. Germline assignment: CDR1 SGHNT and CDR2 YENEEA. Trimming cost V 5 bases and J 4 bases; bases outside gene matches: 5. The CDR3, as DNA: TGTGCCAGCAGCCGGGGACAGGATTCAGATACGCAGTATTTT. The encoded protein is CASSRGQDSDTQYF. Full variable domain (outside the CDR3, taken from reference TRBV11-3 and TRBJ2-3): EAGVVQSPRYKIIEKKQPVAFWCNPISGHNTLYWYLQNLGQGPELLIRYENEEAVDDSQLPKDRFSAERLKGVDSTLKIQPAELGDSAVYLCASSRGQDSDTQYFGPGTRLTVL.

The V gene is TRBV6-1, the J gene TRBJ2-4, with D unresolved. Per germline, CDR1 MNHNS and CDR2 SASEGT. Deletions cut 5 bases from V and 7 bases from J, with 6 bases between. CDR3 length equals 11 residues. CDR3 in amino acids: CASSSLNIQYF. The CDR3 bases are TGTGCCAGCAGTTCCCTCAACATTCAGTACTTC.

A single count supports this clone. V gene TRBV7-8 combines with J gene TRBJ2-4, with TRBD1 matching 7 bases. Germline CDR1 reads SGHVS; CDR2 reads FQNEAQ. V lost 4 bases, J lost 0 bases, and 6 bases stayed unmatched. The CDR3 is made up of 16 amino acids. CDR3 region: CASSSGTVLAKNIQYF. Here the CDR3 DNA reads TGTGCCAGCAGCTCCGGGACAGTTCTAGCCAAAAACATTCAGTACTTC.